Listed below are T cell receptor beta chains from one sample, sequenced in a study of blood T cell repertoires in COVID-19. Produced via immunoSEQ multiplex PCR; TCRdb's table is partial and in-frame only. The data hold 130,000 to 150,000 clones, with under 90% observed a single time. The specimen sequenced was peripheral blood. These receptors were obtained from a man between 65 and 85 years old who had recovered from COVID-19. Both conserved end residues are part of each CDR3. The order of the fields is J gene, clone size, D gene, V gene, CDR3 DNA, CDR3 protein. A D gene is named only where the DNA matches it firmly. Clone size appears in some rows only: once, few, many, or a class for an expanded clone.

TRBJ2-7 | . | TRBD2 | TRBV9 | TGTGCCAGCAGCGTAGCTTGGGAGGGCCAATACGAGCAGTACTTC | CASSVAWEGQYEQYF
TRBJ2-7 | . | . | TRBV7-2 | TGTGCCTCCTCAGAGGGAGTCTACGAGCAGTACTTC | CASSEGVYEQYF
TRBJ2-1 | . | TRBD2 | TRBV5-4 | TGTGCCAGCAGGTCTAGCGGGAGGGCGGGGAATGAGCAGTTCTTC | CASRSSGRAGNEQFF
TRBJ2-1 | . | TRBD2 | TRBV6-9 | TGTGCCAGCAAGCGGGGGCGATTCACACTAGCGGAGCGCACCCCCAACTCCTACAATGAGCAGTTCTTC | CASKRGRFTLAERTPNSYNEQFF
TRBJ2-1 | . | TRBD2 | TRBV5-4 | TGTGCCAGCAGCGGATCCGGGACTAGCGGGAGTAAAGAGCAGTTCTTC | CASSGSGTSGSKEQFF
TRBJ1-2 | once | TRBD1 | TRBV7-9 | TGTGCCAGCAGCTTAGCCCTCAGGACAGGCAACTATGGCTACACCTTC | CASSLALRTGNYGYTF
TRBJ1-1 | . | TRBD1 | TRBV4-1 | TGCGCCAGCAGCCACGGACAGGGGGATGGCACTGAAGCTTTCTTT | CASSHGQGDGTEAFF
TRBJ2-1 | . | . | TRBV11-2 | TGTGCCAGCAGCTTATATCGGCAGGACTTCGTTGGGCAGTTCTTC | CASSLYRQDFVGQFF
TRBJ1-6 | few | TRBD1 | TRBV12-3/TRBV12-4 | TGTGCCAGCAGAGCGCCGGGACAGGGCCCCCTCCACTTT | CASRAPGQGPLHF
TRBJ2-1 | . | . | TRBV9 | TGTGCCAGCAGCGGACCTCGAGCTAATAGCGGATTCTACAATGAGCAGTTCTTC | CASSGPRANSGFYNEQFF
TRBJ1-6 | . | . | TRBV5-1 | TGCGCCAGCAGCCCTTGGACAGCAAGTGGATCACCCCTCCACTTT | CASSPWTASGSPLHF
TRBJ2-5 | once | TRBD2 | TRBV7-3 | TGTGCCAGCAGCTCTGGGCTAGCGGGGATCGGCGGAGAGACCCAGTACTTC | CASSSGLAGIGGETQYF
TRBJ2-1 | . | . | TRBV10-2 | TGCGCCAGCAGTGATGCCAGGGGCGGATACAATGAGCAGTTCTTC | CASSDARGGYNEQFF
TRBJ2-1 | . | TRBD1 | TRBV2 | TGTGCCAGCAACCGGGACAGGGCAGCGGGGGAGCAGTTCTTC | CASNRDRAAGEQFF
TRBJ2-5 | . | TRBD1 | TRBV10-1 | TGCGCCAGCAGTGAGTCAAACAGGGGCCCTCCCGGGGCCCAGTACTTC | CASSESNRGPPGAQYF
TRBJ2-7 | . | TRBD1 | TRBV18 | TGTGCCAGCTCCCCGAGACAGGGGTGGTACGAGCAGTACTTC | CASSPRQGWYEQYF
TRBJ2-3 | . | TRBD2 | TRBV7-2 | TGTGCCAGCAGCCCGCGGGAGTTGGGCACAGATACGCAGTATTTT | CASSPRELGTDTQYF
TRBJ2-1 | . | TRBD2 | TRBV27 | TGTGCCAGCAGTTCCCCGTGGACTAGCGGCCCGATGAACAATGAGCAGTTCTTC | CASSSPWTSGPMNNEQFF
TRBJ1-2 | . | TRBD1 | TRBV7-2 | TGTGCCAGCAGCCCCGGACAGGCTCGAGGTGGCTACACCTTC | CASSPGQARGGYTF
TRBJ2-3 | . | . | TRBV3-1/TRBV3-2 | TGTGCCAGCAGCCAAGATAGAGGTGGGGGCTGGGACACAGATACGCAGTATTTT | CASSQDRGGGWDTDTQYF
TRBJ1-6 | . | . | TRBV3-1/TRBV3-2 | TGTGCCAGCAGCCAAGCGAGCTCCTATAATTCACCCCTCCACTTT | CASSQASSYNSPLHF
TRBJ1-3 | . | TRBD1 | TRBV19 | TGTGCCAGTAGTCCATGGACAGGGGTAGGCTCTGGAAACACCATATATTTT | CASSPWTGVGSGNTIYF
TRBJ1-2 | . | TRBD1 | TRBV19 | TGTGCCAGTAGTCCTCGTAGGGGGCTGCGCTACACCTTC | CASSPRRGLRYTF
TRBJ2-3 | . | TRBD2 | TRBV7-8 | TGTGCCAGCAGCTTACCGACTAGCGGGGTGAGCCTCAACACAGATACGCAGTATTTT | CASSLPTSGVSLNTDTQYF
TRBJ1-5 | . | TRBD1 | TRBV11-2 | TGTGCCAGCAGCTTAGCAGCAGGGGGTCAGCCCCAGCATTTT | CASSLAAGGQPQHF
TRBJ1-5 | . | TRBD1 | TRBV7-2 | TGTGCCAGCAGCTTAGACAGGGGCGATCAGCCCCAGCATTTT | CASSLDRGDQPQHF
TRBJ2-3 | . | . | TRBV14 | TGTGCCAGCAGCCAATACACAGATACGCAGTATTTT | CASSQYTDTQYF
TRBJ1-5 | . | . | TRBV18 | TGTGCCAGCTCTGCTTCGTCGGAGGTCAATCAGCCCCAGCATTTT | CASSASSEVNQPQHF
TRBJ1-1 | . | TRBD1 | TRBV3-1/TRBV3-2 | TGTGCCAGCAGCCCCTGGACAGGCGTGAACACTGAAGCTTTCTTT | CASSPWTGVNTEAFF
TRBJ1-2 | . | TRBD1 | TRBV18 | TGTGCCAGCTCACCTCGGGGACAGCCCTATGGCTACACCTTC | CASSPRGQPYGYTF
TRBJ2-7 | . | TRBD1 | TRBV9 | TGTGCCAGCAGCGTAAGGACAGGGGGAAGCGAGCAGTACTTC | CASSVRTGGSEQYF
TRBJ2-1 | . | . | TRBV9 | TGTGCCAGCAGCTCATTCCCCCGCCTAGCGAGGGTAGAGGATGAGCAGTTCTTC | CASSSFPRLARVEDEQFF
TRBJ1-2 | . | . | TRBV1 | TGCACCAGCAGTCAAAACAGGGGGCCGGTTGGCTACACCTTC | CTSSQNRGPVGYTF
TRBJ2-7 | . | . | TRBV19 | TGTGCCAGTAGTATGGGAGCCCGGGCCGACTACGAGCAGTACTTC | CASSMGARADYEQYF
TRBJ2-7 | . | TRBD2 | TRBV5-6 | TGTGCCAGCAGCCCGTTGGAGGGAGGGTCCTACGAGCAGTACTTC | CASSPLEGGSYEQYF
TRBJ1-2 | . | TRBD1 | TRBV5-1 | TGCGCCAGCAGCTCGCGGACAGGGGGCGACTATGGCTACACCTTC | CASSSRTGGDYGYTF
TRBJ1-1 | once | TRBD1 | TRBV19 | TGTGCCAGTAGTATAGCGACAGGGGGTGAAGCTTTCTTT | CASSIATGGEAFF
TRBJ1-6 | . | . | TRBV30 | TGTGCCTGGCGGGACACCAAATCACCCCTCCACTTT | CAWRDTKSPLHF
TRBJ2-5 | . | TRBD2 | TRBV2 | TGTGCCAGCAGTGAATCCTGGGGAATGCGGGAGTCGGAAGAGACCCAGTACTTC | CASSESWGMRESEETQYF
TRBJ1-3 | . | . | TRBV5-8 | TGTGCCAGCAGCTTGGTTAGAGGGGGTATCTCTGGAAACACCATATATTTT | CASSLVRGGISGNTIYF
TRBJ2-5 | once | . | TRBV11-2 | TGTGCCAGCAGCTTAGAGGCGGTGGTGCAAGAGACCCAGTACTTC | CASSLEAVVQETQYF
TRBJ2-1 | once | TRBD2 | TRBV9 | TGTGCCAGCAGCCCCCGCGGAGCGGGAGGGCCTTATGAGCAGTTCTTC | CASSPRGAGGPYEQFF
TRBJ1-5 | . | TRBD1 | TRBV30 | TGTGCCTGGAGTGGGACAGGGAGACAGCCCCAGCATTTT | CAWSGTGRQPQHF
TRBJ2-7 | once | TRBD2 | TRBV4-1 | TGCGCCAGCAGCCACCCTAGCGGGATCTCCTCCGAGCAGTACTTC | CASSHPSGISSEQYF
TRBJ2-5 | few | . | TRBV10-2 | TGCGCCAGCACATTCCTCCCCGGGGTGGAGACCCAGTACTTC | CASTFLPGVETQYF
TRBJ2-7 | . | . | TRBV4-3 | TGCGCCAGCAGCCCGGGACTGAGCTACGAGCAGTACTTC | CASSPGLSYEQYF
TRBJ1-4 | . | TRBD1 | TRBV4-1 | TGCGCCAGCACCCAAGGACAGGGGCTGTTTTTT | CASTQGQGLFF
TRBJ2-5 | . | TRBD2 | TRBV7-3 | TGTGCCAGCAGCTTAAGCGGCGGGAGGGAGACCCAGTACTTC | CASSLSGGRETQYF
TRBJ1-2 | . | TRBD1 | TRBV18 | TGTGCCAGCTCATCGGGACAGGGGGATGGCTACACCTTC | CASSSGQGDGYTF